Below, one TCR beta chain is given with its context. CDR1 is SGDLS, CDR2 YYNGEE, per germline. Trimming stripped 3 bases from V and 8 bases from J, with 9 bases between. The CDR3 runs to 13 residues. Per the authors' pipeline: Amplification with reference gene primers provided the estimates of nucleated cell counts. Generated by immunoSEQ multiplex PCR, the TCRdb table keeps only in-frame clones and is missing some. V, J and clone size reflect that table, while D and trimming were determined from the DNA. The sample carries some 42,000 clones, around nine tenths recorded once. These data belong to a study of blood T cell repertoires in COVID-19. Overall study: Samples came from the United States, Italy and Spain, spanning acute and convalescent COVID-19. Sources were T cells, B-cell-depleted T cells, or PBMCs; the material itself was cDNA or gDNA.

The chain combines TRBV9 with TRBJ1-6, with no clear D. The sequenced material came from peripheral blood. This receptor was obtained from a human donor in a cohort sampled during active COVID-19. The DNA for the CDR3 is TGTGCCAGCAGCGCCCAGTTCCATTCACCCCTCCACTTT. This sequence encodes CASSAQFHSPLHF. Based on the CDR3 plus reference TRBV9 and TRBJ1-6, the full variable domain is DSGVTQTPKHLITATGQRVTLRCSPRSGDLSVYWYQQSLDQGLQFLIQYYNGEERAKGNILERFSAQQFPDLHSELNLSSLELGDSALYFCASSAQFHSPLHFGNGTRLTVT.